Listed below are T cell receptor beta chains from one sample, sequenced in a study of type 1 regulatory T cells. These receptors have no known antigen. TCRdb itself ran the reads through MiXCR, one entry per CDR3 protein. The repertoire holds about 62,000 distinct CDR3 sequences, with approximately 67% as singletons. Sequences were obtained from cultured non-Tr1 T cells, either the whole culture or a sorted T cell fraction (not recorded which). These receptors were taken from a human donor in good health. CDR3s include the opening cysteine and the closing phenylalanine or tryptophan. The D gene is left open where the match is weak. The size entry is marked missing in some rows and otherwise reads once, few, many or a size class.

D gene | J gene | V gene | clone size | CDR3 DNA | CDR3 protein
TRBD1 | TRBJ1-2 | TRBV2 | - | TGTGCCAGCAGGGGGACAGAGTATGGCTACACCTTC | CASRGTEYGYTF
- | TRBJ2-7 | TRBV7-9 | - | TGTGCCAGCAGCTTAGTAGGGGGTGGTGACGAGCAGTACTTC | CASSLVGGGDEQYF
- | TRBJ1-2 | TRBV29-1 | few | TGCAGCGTTGAAGATCGTCTGGAGGGCTATGGCTACACCTTC | CSVEDRLEGYGYTF
- | TRBJ2-5 | TRBV2 | few | TGTGCCAGCAGAAGACGACAGGCGGAGCAAGAGACCCAGTACTTC | CASRRRQAEQETQYF
TRBD2 | TRBJ2-1 | TRBV18 | - | TGTGCCAGCTCACCACCGGGACTAGCGGGAACCAATGAGCAGTTCTTC | CASSPPGLAGTNEQFF
TRBD2 | TRBJ2-1 | TRBV19 | - | TGTGCCAGTAGTATTTCTCTAGCGGGAGGTCACAATGAGCAGTTCTTC | CASSISLAGGHNEQFF
- | TRBJ2-4 | TRBV5-1 | few | TGCGCCAGCAGCTTGGCGCGAGAAGGCATTCAGTACTTC | CASSLAREGIQYF
TRBD2 | TRBJ2-2 | TRBV12-3/TRBV12-4 | - | TGTGCCAGCAGACCGGGCAGCGGGAGGGCTACCGGGGAGCTGTTTTTT | CASRPGSGRATGELFF
- | TRBJ2-7 | TRBV5-1 | - | TGCGCCAGCAGCAAAACGGCTTTCACCTACGAGCAGTACTTC | CASSKTAFTYEQYF
- | TRBJ2-2 | TRBV24-1 | many | TGTGCCACCAAGGGGGAGGGGGTCGCCGGGGAGCTGTTTTTT | CATKGEGVAGELFF
- | TRBJ2-3 | TRBV12-3/TRBV12-4 | few | TGTGCCAGCTTCGGCGGAGTAAGCACAGATACGCAGTATTTT | CASFGGVSTDTQYF
- | TRBJ1-2 | TRBV2 | - | TGTGCCAGCACCGCCGGGCGCATCTATGGCTACACCTTC | CASTAGRIYGYTF
TRBD2 | TRBJ2-1 | TRBV4-2 | - | TGTGCCAGCAGCCAAGTCGGGGCGCGCGGGAGGAGTGCTGGGCAGTTCTTC | CASSQVGARGRSAGQFF
TRBD1 | TRBJ2-2 | TRBV5-1 | - | TGCGCCAGCAGCTTGGGGACAGGGGGCACCGGGGAGCTGTTTTTT | CASSLGTGGTGELFF
- | TRBJ2-1 | TRBV12-3/TRBV12-4 | - | TGTGCCAGCAGTTTTGGGTCGACTAGGGGGACCCACAATGAGCAGTTCTTC | CASSFGSTRGTHNEQFF
TRBD1 | TRBJ1-6 | TRBV5-1 | - | TGCGCCAGCAGCGACAGACAGGGGAAGAATTCACCCCTCCACTTT | CASSDRQGKNSPLHF
- | TRBJ1-5 | TRBV7-6 | once | TGTGCCAGCAGCCCCCAGGGGCGTAGCAATCAGCCACAGCATTTT | CASSPQGRSNQPQHF
TRBD2 | TRBJ2-4 | TRBV20-1 | - | TGCAGTGCTAGTAGACTAGCGGGCATAGAAAAAAACATTCAGTACTTC | CSASRLAGIEKNIQYF
TRBD2 | TRBJ2-1 | TRBV19 | - | TGTGCCAGTAAGTGGAGGGAGGGCCGGAATGAGCAGTTCTTC | CASKWREGRNEQFF
- | TRBJ1-6 | TRBV28 | - | TGTGCCAGCAGTTTTGAGGCAGGGAATAATTCACCCCTCCACTTT | CASSFEAGNNSPLHF
- | TRBJ2-3 | TRBV6-5 | - | TGTGCCAGCAGCCGGACAGCGGGGCGGACAGATACGCAGTATTTT | CASSRTAGRTDTQYF
- | TRBJ2-7 | TRBV20-1 | - | TGCAGTGCTAGAGATCTGGTTAGGGGATACGAGCAGTACTTC | CSARDLVRGYEQYF
- | TRBJ2-1 | TRBV29-1 | - | TGCAGCGTTGGGACGGCGGACAATGAGCAGTTCTTC | CSVGTADNEQFF
- | TRBJ1-1 | TRBV7-2 | few | TGTGCCAGCAGCCCTGGACAGTTCATGAACACTGAAGCTCTCTTT | CASSPGQFMNTEALF
- | TRBJ2-2 | TRBV12-3/TRBV12-4 | - | TGTGCCAGCAGCCCGACCCCTTCGAACACCGGGGAGCTGTTTTTT | CASSPTPSNTGELFF
- | TRBJ2-2 | TRBV2 | - | TGTGCCAGCAGTGAAGCCCGGTCCCGTATCACCGGGGAGCTGTTTTTT | CASSEARSRITGELFF
- | TRBJ2-6 | TRBV4-1 | - | TGCGCCAGCAGCCAAGCTCAGGGGCCCTCTGGGGCCAACGTCCTGACTTTC | CASSQAQGPSGANVLTF
- | TRBJ1-4 | TRBV20-1 | - | TGCAGTGTTCTGTCCGGGACGGTTACAACTAATGAAAAACTGTTTTTT | CSVLSGTVTTNEKLFF
- | TRBJ2-1 | TRBV4-3 | - | TGCGCCAGCAGCCAAGATCAAGGGGGGAGCTCCTACAATGAGCAGTTCTTC | CASSQDQGGSSYNEQFF
TRBD1 | TRBJ1-6 | TRBV20-1 | - | TGCAGCGCCTTCCGGGACAGGGAGTGGGGTAATTCACCCCTCCACTTT | CSAFRDREWGNSPLHF
- | TRBJ2-5 | TRBV5-1 | - | TGCGCCAGCAGTACTATTCGCCCGCAAGAGACCCAGTACTTC | CASSTIRPQETQYF
TRBD1 | TRBJ2-3 | TRBV7-8 | - | TGTGCCAGCAGCTTCAACGGACAGGTTGTAGATACGCAGTATTTT | CASSFNGQVVDTQYF
- | TRBJ2-2 | TRBV19 | - | TGTGCCAGTACCAATCCCGGGAGTAGGTACACCGGGGAGCTGTTTTTT | CASTNPGSRYTGELFF
- | TRBJ1-6 | TRBV9 | - | TGTGCCAGCAGCAGCCAGGGTAGAGGTTCCTATAATTCACCCCTCCACTTT | CASSSQGRGSYNSPLHF
- | TRBJ2-5 | TRBV9 | - | TGTGCCAGCAGCGTAGCTGTAGAAGGGACCCAGTACTTC | CASSVAVEGTQYF
TRBD1 | TRBJ1-5 | TRBV6-6 | - | TGTGCCAGCAGATACGGGACAGGGGTTTATAGCAATCAGCCCCAGCATTTT | CASRYGTGVYSNQPQHF
TRBD1 | TRBJ2-7 | TRBV4-3 | - | TGCGCCAGCAGCCAAGTTCCGGGACAGGGGGCAGGCGAGCAGTACTTC | CASSQVPGQGAGEQYF
- | TRBJ2-7 | TRBV7-2 | - | TGTGCCAGCAGCTCGTCGGGACTCTCCTACGAGCAGTACTTC | CASSSSGLSYEQYF
- | TRBJ1-6 | TRBV6-5 | - | TGTGCCAGCAGTTACATAGGGGAGGGTTCACCCCTCCACTTT | CASSYIGEGSPLHF
TRBD2 | TRBJ2-1 | TRBV12-3/TRBV12-4 | few | TGTGCCAGCAGTCCTTATCGACTAGCGGATGAGCAGTTCTTC | CASSPYRLADEQFF
TRBD2 | TRBJ2-1 | TRBV20-1 | - | TGCAGTGCGAGGGATGGCGGGAGCTCCTCATGGGAGCAGTTCTTC | CSARDGGSSSWEQFF
- | TRBJ2-7 | TRBV2 | once | TGTGCCAGCATTGCAAACACAGTTTTCTCCGAGCAGTACTTC | CASIANTVFSEQYF
TRBD2 | TRBJ2-5 | TRBV5-1 | - | TGCGCCAGCAGCTTTGGGCTAGCGGGAGTAGAGACCCAGTACTTC | CASSFGLAGVETQYF
TRBD2 | TRBJ2-1 | TRBV20-1 | medium-sized | TGCAGTGCAAAACCTCCGCTAGCGGGAGGTGACAATGAGCAGTTCTTC | CSAKPPLAGGDNEQFF
TRBD1 | TRBJ2-2 | TRBV28 | - | TGTGCCAGCAGTCCTGACAGGGGTATTATCGGGGAGCTGTTTTTT | CASSPDRGIIGELFF
- | TRBJ1-1 | TRBV20-1 | - | TGCAGTGCTAGAGATTTGGGGTCCGGGAACACTGAAGCTTTCTTT | CSARDLGSGNTEAFF
TRBD2 | TRBJ2-3 | TRBV28 | once | TGTGCCAGCAGTTTATTGGGGGAGGGCCGTCGAGATACGCAGTATTTT | CASSLLGEGRRDTQYF
- | TRBJ2-1 | TRBV7-9 | once | TGTGCCAGCAGCTTTACGGGGGCGAATGAGCAGTTCTTC | CASSFTGANEQFF
TRBD2 | TRBJ2-3 | TRBV25-1 | - | TGTGCCAGCAGTGAATTACTAGCGAGCGATACGCAGTATTTT | CASSELLASDTQYF
TRBD2 | TRBJ2-5 | TRBV7-9 | - | TGTGCCAGCAGACCTAGCGGGCCCGGGGCCCAGTACTTC | CASRPSGPGAQYF
TRBD2 | TRBJ2-2 | TRBV7-6 | - | TGTGCCAGCAGCGTTATACTAGCGGCGAACACCGGGGAGCTGTTTTTT | CASSVILAANTGELFF
TRBD2 | TRBJ2-5 | TRBV7-9 | once | TGTGCCAGCAGCCCCAGACTAGCGGGAGTTGTTCAAGAGACCCAGTACTTC | CASSPRLAGVVQETQYF
- | TRBJ2-1 | TRBV28 | - | TGTGCCAGCAGTTTATTTTCCCAAGCGGGCTACAATGAGCAGTTCTTC | CASSLFSQAGYNEQFF
- | TRBJ2-4 | TRBV7-8 | - | TGTGCCAGCAGCTTAGAAAGTCTCAGGGACTTAATAGCCAAAAACATTCAGTACTTC | CASSLESLRDLIAKNIQYF
TRBD2 | TRBJ2-2 | TRBV6-5 | - | TGTGCCAGCAGTTACTCGATACCGGGAGGGTATGAGGCCGGGGAGCTGTTTTTT | CASSYSIPGGYEAGELFF
- | TRBJ1-1 | TRBV3-1 | - | TGTGCCAGCAGCCAAGGGACACATTCCACTGAAGCTTTCTTT | CASSQGTHSTEAFF
- | TRBJ2-7 | TRBV27 | - | TGTGCCAGCAGTTTGTGGGGGGCACGGGAGCAGTACTTC | CASSLWGAREQYF
TRBD2 | TRBJ2-1 | TRBV12-3/TRBV12-4 | - | TGTGCCAGCAAGACTAGCGGTTCCTACAATGAGCAGTTCTTC | CASKTSGSYNEQFF
TRBD1 | TRBJ2-2 | TRBV5-1 | - | TGCGCCAGCAGCCCGGGACAGGGAGGCGGCGGGGAGCTGTTTTTT | CASSPGQGGGGELFF
TRBD1 | TRBJ2-3 | TRBV5-1 | - | TGCGCCAGCAGGTCAGGGGGCCTCACAGATACGCAGTATTTT | CASRSGGLTDTQYF